The 17 T cell receptor beta chains reported below all come from one sample, sequenced in a study of blood T cell repertoires in COVID-19. Sequencing used immunoSEQ multiplex PCR; TCRdb keeps in-frame clones, though not all of them. This sample has 220,000 or so clones; about 84% occur once, and the top ten carry 2% to 2.5%. Specimen: PBMCs or T cells enriched from blood (not recorded which). These receptors were obtained from a woman aged 45-60 years who had recovered from COVID-19.

The V and J genes are TRBV27 and TRBJ2-3; tentatively, D is TRBD2 (6 bases). Per the germline V gene, CDR1 is MNHEY and CDR2 is SMNVEV (reference sequence). Trimming removed 5 bases at V and 2 bases at J, with 17 bases between. The CDR3 runs to 16 residues. The CDR3 nucleotides read TGTGCCAGCAGTGCCCCCTGGGCGGGGTCCACAGATACGCAGTATTTT. This gives the protein CASSAPWAGSTDTQYF.

The genes are TRBV7-9 and TRBJ2-3; no clear D gene. Germline CDR1 reads SEHNR; CDR2 reads FQNEAQ (reference sequence). V was pared by 5 bases and J by 0 bases, with 12 bases between. The CDR3 totals 15 residues. The CDR3, as DNA: TGTGCCAGCAGCCTCAGACTCCTTAGCACAGATACGCAGTATTTT. Its protein product is CASSLRLLSTDTQYF.

This rearrangement joins TRBV18 to TRBJ1-6; 7 bases align to TRBD1. From germline, CDR1 is KGHSH and CDR2 LQKENI. The CDR3 loop spans 14 amino acids. J was trimmed by 11 bases and V by 6 bases; bases with no gene match: 10. DNA for the CDR3: TGTGCCAGCTCGCCGACAGGGATCGGTGCACCCCTCCACTTT. It translates to CASSPTGIGAPLHF.

The table lists this clone with a count of one. CDR3 nucleotides: TGTGCCAGCAGCATCGGGACTAGCGGCTCCTACGAGCAGTACTTC. Its translation is CASSIGTSGSYEQYF. The chain has TRBV5-4 and TRBJ2-7; TRBD2 agrees at 11 bases. The ends lost 4 bases at V and 0 bases at J; junction bases unmatched: 3. The CDR3 is made up of 15 amino acids. The germline CDR1 and CDR2 sequences are SGHNT and YYREEE (reference sequence).

The J gene is TRBJ2-7, the V gene TRBV9, with D perhaps TRBD2 (5 bases). Looked up from germline, CDR1 is SGDLS and CDR2 is YYNGEE. The CDR3 runs 13 residues. V was clipped by 0 bases and J by 2 bases, with 6 bases between them. The CDR3 bases are TGTGCCAGCAGCGTAGAGGGAGCCTACGAGCAGTACTTC. As protein: CASSVEGAYEQYF.

CDR3 sequence (DNA): TGTGCCAGCAGCTTGGGACAGTCAAACATTCAGTACTTC. Amino acid sequence: CASSLGQSNIQYF. The V gene is TRBV11-2, the J gene TRBJ2-4, with 7 bases identical to TRBD1. Unmatched junction bases numbered 2, after V lost 3 bases and J lost 6 bases. The CDR3 has 13 residues. CDR1 is SGHAT, CDR2 FQNNGV, per germline.

This clone was seen a single time. The chain carries TRBV7-2 and TRBJ2-3; D possibly corresponds to TRBD1 (5 bases). V was shortened by 1 base and J by 4 bases, with 15 bases between the two germline ends. Germline V gene sequence: CDR1 SGHTA, CDR2 FQGNSA. The CDR3 spans 16 residues. CDR3 residues: CASSLDSHRPADTQYF. In DNA, the CDR3 is TGTGCCAGCAGCTTAGATTCGCACAGGCCCGCAGATACGCAGTATTTT.

The chain joins TRBV28 to TRBJ2-7; D remains unclear. Trimming cost V 2 bases and J 3 bases, with 11 bases left between them. Germline assignment: CDR1 MDHEN and CDR2 SYDVKM. This CDR3 is 14 amino acids long. The CDR3 reads CASSLRRKYYEQYF. The DNA of the CDR3 is TGTGCCAGCAGTTTACGGCGGAAGTACTACGAGCAGTACTTC.

V usage is TRBV3-1 (or the pseudogene TRBV3-2) and J usage is TRBJ2-7; the D gene is possibly TRBD1 (7 bases). V lost 4 bases, J lost 4 bases, and 20 bases lay in between. Germline CDR1 LGHDT, CDR2 YNNKEL (reference sequence). This CDR3 region has 16 residues. The CDR3 loop reads CASSRLRVRGVYEQYF. The CDR3, as DNA: TGTGCCAGCAGCCGGCTTAGGGTCAGGGGGGTGTACGAGCAGTACTTC.

In regard to this clone: Other DNA sequences of this sample code for an identical CDR3. The V call is TRBV29-1, the J call TRBJ1-1, with D possibly TRBD1 on 6 matching bases. CDR1 SQVTM and CDR2 ANQGSEA come from the germline V gene. CDR3 length: 13 residues. Trimming stripped 4 bases from V and 0 bases from J, with 9 bases between. CDR3 loop: CSVGGRMNTEAFF. The CDR3, as DNA: TGCAGCGTTGGGGGGCGGATGAACACTGAAGCTTTCTTT.

The chain recombines TRBV6-2 or TRBV6-3 with TRBJ2-1; D is perhaps TRBD2 (6 bases). The CDR3 consists of 16 residues. Germline values: CDR1 MNHEY, CDR2 SVGEGT. V was shortened by 0 bases and J by 3 bases, with 12 bases between the two germline ends. CDR3 loop: CASSYSQMGLYNEQFF. CDR3 sequence (DNA): TGTGCCAGCAGTTACTCACAAATGGGACTCTACAATGAGCAGTTCTTC.

The chain uses TRBV19 and TRBJ2-5, with 7 bases lining up with TRBD1. Trimming took 10 bases from V and 1 from J; bases not matched to a gene: 6. Germline CDR1 reads LNHDA; CDR2 reads SQIVND (reference sequence). The CDR3 loop spans 13 amino acids. CDR3 residues: CATANRGQETQYF. DNA of the CDR3: TGTGCCACGGCCAACAGGGGCCAAGAGACCCAGTACTTC.

The chain has TRBV6-5 and TRBJ1-5; D gene unclear. The CDR3 has 13 amino acids. From germline, CDR1 is MNHEY and CDR2 SVGAGI. V dropped 6 bases and J dropped 0 bases, with 6 bases sitting between them. For the CDR3, the DNA is TGTGCCAGCAGCGGTTATAGCAATCAGCCCCAGCATTTT. Protein sequence: CASSGYSNQPQHF.

The V and J genes are TRBV27 and TRBJ2-5; 12 bases fit TRBD2. CDR1 is MNHEY and CDR2 is SMNVEV in the germline V gene (reference sequence). Trimming cost V 2 bases and J 10 bases; bases outside gene matches: 5. This CDR3 has 14 amino acids. CDR3 DNA: TGTGCCAGCAGTTTACAACTAGCGGGAGGTAGCCAGTACTTC. As protein: CASSLQLAGGSQYF.

The sample holds one count of this clone. The chain links TRBV7-6 to TRBJ1-2; TRBD1 matches 10 bases. The V gene's germline CDR1 is SGHVS and CDR2 FNYEAQ. This CDR3 has 15 residues. Trimming removed 3 bases from V and 2 bases from J; junction bases left unmatched: 3. CDR3 loop: CASSFDRGPNYGYTF. The CDR3, as DNA: TGTGCCAGCAGCTTCGACAGGGGGCCCAACTATGGCTACACCTTC.

This chain connects TRBV7-2 to TRBJ2-2; possibly TRBD1 for D (5 bases). The CDR3 runs 13 residues. The germline V gene encodes CDR1 SGHTA and CDR2 FQGNSA. V shed 4 bases and J shed 3 bases, with 6 bases lying between them. The DNA of the CDR3 is TGTGCCAGCAGCTCCAGGGACACCGGGGAGCTGTTTTTT. Translation gives CASSSRDTGELFF. Variable domain in full (rest from reference TRBV7-2 and TRBJ2-2): GAGVSQSPSNKVTEKGKDVELRCDPISGHTALYWYRQSLGQGLEFLIYFQGNSAPDKSGLPSDRFSAERTGGSVSTLTIQRTQQEDSAVYLCASSSRDTGELFFGEGSRLTVL.

Comments on this clone: A read error may account for a junction end that differs from germline. The genes are TRBV24-1 and TRBJ1-5; D not certain. This CDR3 region has 15 residues. Germline CDR1 is KGHDR and CDR2 is SFDVKD. The CDR3 DNA reads TGTGCCACCAGTGATCGGTCAGGTCCCAATCAACCCCAGCATTTT. Protein: CATSDRSGPNQPQHF.